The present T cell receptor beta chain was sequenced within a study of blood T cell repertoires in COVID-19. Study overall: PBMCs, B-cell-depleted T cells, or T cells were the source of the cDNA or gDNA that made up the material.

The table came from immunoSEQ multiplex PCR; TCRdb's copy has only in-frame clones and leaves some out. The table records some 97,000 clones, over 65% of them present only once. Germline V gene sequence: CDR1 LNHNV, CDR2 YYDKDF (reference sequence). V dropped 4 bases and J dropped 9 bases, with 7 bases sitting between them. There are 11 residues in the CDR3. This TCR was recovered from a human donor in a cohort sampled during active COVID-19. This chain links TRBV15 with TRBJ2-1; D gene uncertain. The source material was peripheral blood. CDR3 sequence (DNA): TGTGCCACCAGCAACTGGGCTGAGCAGTTCTTC. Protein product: CATSNWAEQFF.